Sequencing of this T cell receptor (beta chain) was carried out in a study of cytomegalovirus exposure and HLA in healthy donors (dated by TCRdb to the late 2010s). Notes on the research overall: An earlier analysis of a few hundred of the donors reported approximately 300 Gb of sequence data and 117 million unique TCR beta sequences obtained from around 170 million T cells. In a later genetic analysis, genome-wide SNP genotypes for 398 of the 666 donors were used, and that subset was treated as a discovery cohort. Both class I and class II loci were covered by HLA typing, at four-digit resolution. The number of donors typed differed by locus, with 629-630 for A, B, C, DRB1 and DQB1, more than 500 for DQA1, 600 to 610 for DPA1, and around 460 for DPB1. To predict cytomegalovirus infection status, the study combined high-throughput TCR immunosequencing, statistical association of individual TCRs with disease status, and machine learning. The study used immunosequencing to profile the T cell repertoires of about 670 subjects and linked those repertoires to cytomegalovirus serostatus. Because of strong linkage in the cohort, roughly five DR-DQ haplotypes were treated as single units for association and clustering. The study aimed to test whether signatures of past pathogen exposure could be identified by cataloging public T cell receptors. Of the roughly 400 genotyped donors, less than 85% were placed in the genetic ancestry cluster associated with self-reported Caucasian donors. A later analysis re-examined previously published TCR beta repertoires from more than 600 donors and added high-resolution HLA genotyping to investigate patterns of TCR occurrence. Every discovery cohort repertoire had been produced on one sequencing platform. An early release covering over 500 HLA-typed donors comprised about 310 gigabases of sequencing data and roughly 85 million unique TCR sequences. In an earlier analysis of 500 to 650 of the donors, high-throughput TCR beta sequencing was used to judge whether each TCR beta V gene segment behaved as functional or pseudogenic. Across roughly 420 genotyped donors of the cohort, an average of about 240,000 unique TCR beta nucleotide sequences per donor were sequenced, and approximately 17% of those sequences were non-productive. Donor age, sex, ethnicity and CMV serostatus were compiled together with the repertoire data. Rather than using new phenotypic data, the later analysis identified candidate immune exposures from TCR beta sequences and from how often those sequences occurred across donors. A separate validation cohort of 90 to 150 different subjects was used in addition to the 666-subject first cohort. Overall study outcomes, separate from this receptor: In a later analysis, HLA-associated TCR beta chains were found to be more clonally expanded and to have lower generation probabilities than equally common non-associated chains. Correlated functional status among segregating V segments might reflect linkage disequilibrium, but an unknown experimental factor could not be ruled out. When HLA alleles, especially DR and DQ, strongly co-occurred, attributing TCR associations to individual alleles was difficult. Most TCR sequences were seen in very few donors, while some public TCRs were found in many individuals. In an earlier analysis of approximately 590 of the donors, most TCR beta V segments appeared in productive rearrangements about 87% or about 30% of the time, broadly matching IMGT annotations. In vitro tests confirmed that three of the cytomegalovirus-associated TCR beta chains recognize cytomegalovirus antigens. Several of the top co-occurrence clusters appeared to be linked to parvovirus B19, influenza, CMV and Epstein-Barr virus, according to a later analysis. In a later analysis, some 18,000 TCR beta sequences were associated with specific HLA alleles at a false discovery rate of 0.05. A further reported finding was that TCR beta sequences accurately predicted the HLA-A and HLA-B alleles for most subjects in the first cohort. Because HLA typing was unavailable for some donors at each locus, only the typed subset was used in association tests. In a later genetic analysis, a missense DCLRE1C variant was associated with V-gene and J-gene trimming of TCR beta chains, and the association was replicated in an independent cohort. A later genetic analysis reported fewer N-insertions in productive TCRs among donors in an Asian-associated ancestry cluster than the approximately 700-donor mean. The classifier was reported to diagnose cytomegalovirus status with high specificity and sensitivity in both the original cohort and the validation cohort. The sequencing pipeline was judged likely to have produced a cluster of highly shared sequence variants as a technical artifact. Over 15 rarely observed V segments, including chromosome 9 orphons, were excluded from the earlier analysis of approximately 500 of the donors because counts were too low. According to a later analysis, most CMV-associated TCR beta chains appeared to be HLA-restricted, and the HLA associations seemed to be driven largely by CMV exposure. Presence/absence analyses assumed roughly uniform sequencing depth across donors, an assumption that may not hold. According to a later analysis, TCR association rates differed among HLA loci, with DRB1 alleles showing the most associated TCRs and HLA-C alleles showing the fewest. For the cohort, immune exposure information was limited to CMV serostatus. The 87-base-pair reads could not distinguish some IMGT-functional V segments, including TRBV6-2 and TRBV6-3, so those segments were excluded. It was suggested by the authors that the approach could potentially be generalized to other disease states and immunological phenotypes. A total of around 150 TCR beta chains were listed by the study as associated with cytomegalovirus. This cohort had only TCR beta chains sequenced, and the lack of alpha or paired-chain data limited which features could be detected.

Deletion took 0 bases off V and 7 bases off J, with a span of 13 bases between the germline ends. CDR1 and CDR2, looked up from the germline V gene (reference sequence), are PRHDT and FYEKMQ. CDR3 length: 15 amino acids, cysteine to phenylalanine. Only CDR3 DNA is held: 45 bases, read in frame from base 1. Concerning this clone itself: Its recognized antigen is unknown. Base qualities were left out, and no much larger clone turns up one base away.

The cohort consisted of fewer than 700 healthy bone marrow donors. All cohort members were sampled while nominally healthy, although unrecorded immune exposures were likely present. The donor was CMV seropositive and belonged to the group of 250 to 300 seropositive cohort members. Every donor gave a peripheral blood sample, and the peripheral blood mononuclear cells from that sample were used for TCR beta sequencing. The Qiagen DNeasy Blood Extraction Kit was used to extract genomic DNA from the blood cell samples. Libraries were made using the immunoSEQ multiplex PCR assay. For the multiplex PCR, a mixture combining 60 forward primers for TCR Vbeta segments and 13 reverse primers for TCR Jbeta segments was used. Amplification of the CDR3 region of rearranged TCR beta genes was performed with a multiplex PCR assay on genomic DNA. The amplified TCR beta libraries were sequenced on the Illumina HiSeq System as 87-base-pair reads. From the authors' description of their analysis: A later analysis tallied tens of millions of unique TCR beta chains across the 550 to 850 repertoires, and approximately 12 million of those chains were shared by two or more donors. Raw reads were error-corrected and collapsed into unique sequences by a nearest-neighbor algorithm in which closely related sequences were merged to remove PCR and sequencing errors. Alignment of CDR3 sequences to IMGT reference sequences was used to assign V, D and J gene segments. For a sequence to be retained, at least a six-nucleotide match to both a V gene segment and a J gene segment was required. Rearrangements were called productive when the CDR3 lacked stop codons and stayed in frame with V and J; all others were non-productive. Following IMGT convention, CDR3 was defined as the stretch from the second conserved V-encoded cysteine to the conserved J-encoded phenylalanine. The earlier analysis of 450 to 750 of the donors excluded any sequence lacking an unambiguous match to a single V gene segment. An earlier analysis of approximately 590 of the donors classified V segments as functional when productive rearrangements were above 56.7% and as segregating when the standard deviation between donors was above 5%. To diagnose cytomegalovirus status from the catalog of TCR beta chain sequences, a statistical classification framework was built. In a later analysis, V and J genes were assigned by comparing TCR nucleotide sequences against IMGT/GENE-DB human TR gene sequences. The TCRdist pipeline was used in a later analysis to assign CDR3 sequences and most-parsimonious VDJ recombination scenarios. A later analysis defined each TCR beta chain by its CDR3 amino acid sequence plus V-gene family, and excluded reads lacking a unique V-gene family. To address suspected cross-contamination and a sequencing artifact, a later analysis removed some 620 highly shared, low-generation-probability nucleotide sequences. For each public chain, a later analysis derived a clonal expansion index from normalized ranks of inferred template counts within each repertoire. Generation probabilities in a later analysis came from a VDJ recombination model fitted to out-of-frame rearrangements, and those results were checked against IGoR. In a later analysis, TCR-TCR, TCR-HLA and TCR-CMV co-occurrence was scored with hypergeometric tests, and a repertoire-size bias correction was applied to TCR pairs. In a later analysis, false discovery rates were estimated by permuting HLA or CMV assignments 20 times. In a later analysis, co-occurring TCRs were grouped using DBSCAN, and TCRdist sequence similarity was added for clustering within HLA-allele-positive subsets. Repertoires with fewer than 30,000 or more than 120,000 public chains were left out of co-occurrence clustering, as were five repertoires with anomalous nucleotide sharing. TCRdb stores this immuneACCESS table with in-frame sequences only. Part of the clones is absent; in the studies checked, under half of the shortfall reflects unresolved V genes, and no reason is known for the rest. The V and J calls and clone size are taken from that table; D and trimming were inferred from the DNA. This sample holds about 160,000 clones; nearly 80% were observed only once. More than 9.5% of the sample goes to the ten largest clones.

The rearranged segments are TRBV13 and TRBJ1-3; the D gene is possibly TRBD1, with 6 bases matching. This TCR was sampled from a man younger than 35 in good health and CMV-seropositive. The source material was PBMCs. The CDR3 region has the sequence CASSLGRGIGNTIYF. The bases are TGTGCCAGCAGCTTAGGCAGGGGAATAGGGAACACCATATATTTT.